Following are 8 T cell receptor beta chains from one sample sequenced in a study of cytomegalovirus exposure and HLA in healthy donors. Using immunoSEQ multiplex PCR, the repertoire was profiled, and TCRdb retains in-frame clones only, with some absent. Here the sample spans roughly 60,000 clones, roughly 96% being singletons. Sequencing was performed on PBMCs. All receptors come from a woman aged 18 to 35 in good health and CMV-seropositive.

The chain joins TRBV9 to TRBJ1-2, with D unresolved. The germline gives CDR1 SGDLS, CDR2 YYNGEE. The V gene lost 4 bases and the J gene lost 6 bases, with 16 bases spanning the gap. This CDR3 comprises 14 residues. This chain's CDR3 is CASSPATRRDGYTF. CDR3 in DNA: TGTGCCAGCAGCCCAGCTACCCGGAGGGATGGCTACACCTTC.

For the CDR3, the DNA is TGTGCCTGGAGTACCGGGACAGGGGCCTACGAGCAGTACTTC. Protein sequence: CAWSTGTGAYEQYF. The chain links TRBV30 to TRBJ2-7, with 10 bases fitting TRBD1. CDR3 length equals 14 residues. Germline lookup yields CDR1 GTSNPN and CDR2 SVGIG (reference sequence). V shed 2 bases and J 2 bases; nucleotides not matched to a gene: 3.

The chain couples TRBV7-8 to TRBJ2-5, with D hard to call. Germline values: CDR1 SGHVS, CDR2 FQNEAQ. There are 14 residues in the CDR3. V shed 3 bases and J shed 7 bases, with 15 bases lying between them. This CDR3 is CASSLRSARRTQYF. The DNA of the CDR3 is TGTGCCAGCAGCTTGAGGTCGGCCCGGAGGACCCAGTACTTC.

This clone has only a few counts. This chain connects TRBV9 to TRBJ2-5; 8 bases align to TRBD2. V lost 0 bases, J lost 5 bases, and 9 bases stayed unmatched. The CDR3 spans 16 residues. Germline V gene data show CDR1 as SGDLS and CDR2 as YYNGEE. The CDR3 region has the DNA TGTGCCAGCAGCGTAGATGGTAGCGGGGCAAGGGAGACCCAGTACTTC. Translating gives CASSVDGSGARETQYF.

The V gene is TRBV7-2, the J gene TRBJ2-1; 8 bases fit TRBD2. Germline V gene data show CDR1 as SGHTA and CDR2 as FQGNSA. The CDR3 has 17 residues. Trimming removed 5 bases from V and 7 bases from J; junction bases left unmatched: 16. CDR3 sequence (DNA): TGTGCCAGCAGCCCCATGGTTTTGGCGGGGGGTTTAAATGAGCAGTTCTTC. It specifies CASSPMVLAGGLNEQFF.

Comments on this clone: As the CDR3 is not closed by the conserved phenylalanine or tryptophan, this likely results from a read error. No DNA is shown, since the ends of the CDR3 on it are uncertain; the CDR3 is the one TCRdb lists. The chain is built from TRBV2 and TRBJ2-3; the DNA was not compared with TRBD2, the D call given in the table. The length of the CDR3 is 12 amino acids, counting both ends. Germline V lookup: CDR1 SNHLY, CDR2 FYNNEI. CDR3 amino acids: CASSITSGWEGI.

The chain joins TRBV4-2 to TRBJ2-5; 8 bases line up with TRBD1. V was pared by 1 base and J by 5 bases, with 9 bases of the junction left unmatched. Germline lookup yields CDR1 LGHNA and CDR2 YNFKEQ. The CDR3 is 16 residues long. The CDR3 loop reads CASSQGFRTGRETQYF. CDR3 coding DNA: TGTGCCAGCAGCCAAGGGTTTAGGACAGGGCGGGAGACCCAGTACTTC.

There are a few counts of this clone. CDR3 sequence (DNA): TGTGCCAGCACCGGCTCCATCGGACTTGACGAGCAGTACTTC. It specifies CASTGSIGLDEQYF. The chain carries TRBV28 and TRBJ2-7; TRBD2 might be the D (5 bases). Per germline, CDR1 MDHEN and CDR2 SYDVKM. V lost 7 bases and J lost 5, with 18 bases in between. The CDR3 length is 14 residues.